These T cell receptor beta chains were read from a single sample in a study of shared clonotypes between healthy human individuals. The assay was immunoSEQ multiplex PCR, and TCRdb's table has in-frame clones only and misses some. This table has about 1 million clones, 75% appearing once. The material sequenced was memory CD4+ T cells sorted from blood. These receptors all stem from a man between 18 and 29 years old in good health. Each CDR3 is given with its conserved first and last residue.

j_gene,v_gene,CDR3aa
TRBJ1-3,TRBV7-8,CASSLGLGSGNTIYF
TRBJ2-3,TRBV7-2,CASSLGPGSDTQYF
TRBJ2-3,TRBV30,CAWGTGASSTDTQYF
TRBJ2-1,TRBV11-3,CASSLQNNEQFF
TRBJ1-6,TRBV4-2,CASSQRQEPPSPLHF
TRBJ2-7,TRBV5-1,CASSLASGGAAYEQYF
TRBJ2-7,TRBV4-1,CASSQDFRSGGSYEQYF
TRBJ2-5,TRBV19,CASSFPRGETQYF
TRBJ2-2,TRBV11-2,CASSLDARGANTGELFF
TRBJ1-1,TRBV7-9,CASSLESRSGEAFF
TRBJ2-7,TRBV2,CASSVAQKYEQYF
TRBJ2-5,TRBV4-1,CASSQDVNRQETQYF
TRBJ2-3,TRBV7-9,CASSSHTGRGTDTQYF
TRBJ1-1,TRBV6-6,CASSYRVQGPNTEAFF
TRBJ1-2,TRBV10-3,CAISPDNYGYTF
TRBJ1-1,TRBV4-1,CASSQGNRGRGAFF
TRBJ1-1,TRBV6-1,CASSRQGWAEAFF
TRBJ1-4,TRBV9,CASSVDRIPGGELFF
TRBJ1-2,TRBV5-1,CASSLDTYYGYTF
TRBJ2-1,TRBV12-5,CATTRGFVYNEQFF
TRBJ1-3,TRBV6-1,CASSEMGALSGNTIYF
TRBJ1-1,TRBV11-2,CASSLSRSTEAFF
TRBJ1-2,TRBV5-6,CASSLSATSGNYGYTF
TRBJ1-4,TRBV25-1,CASSEPGSNEKLFF
TRBJ2-2,TRBV5-6,CASSAWTSGSAGELFF
TRBJ1-4,TRBV7-2,CASSLSGRGWNEKLFF
TRBJ2-4,TRBV21-1,CASSRGHWQNIQYF
TRBJ2-3,TRBV5-1,CASSPGQGTDTQYF
TRBJ2-2,TRBV25-1,CASSASPTGTGELFF
TRBJ2-3,TRBV4-1,CASSQGTSGGVDTQYF
TRBJ2-5,TRBV2,CASSELRGRQETQYF
TRBJ1-1,TRBV18,CASSPLDRGRGNTEAFF
TRBJ2-3,TRBV11-2,CASSSRGGRGITDTQYF
TRBJ1-4,TRBV7-9,CASSLRQGAPANEKLFF
TRBJ2-3,TRBV7-2,CASSGGRASDTQYF
TRBJ2-7,TRBV27,CASSPVAVPYEQYF
TRBJ1-3,TRBV7-9,CASSEQGTGNTIYF
TRBJ1-2,TRBV5-1,CASSAGQVYGYTF
TRBJ2-7,TRBV7-2,CASSLAGWATRATGEQYF